This TCR beta chain came from a study of T cells in Graves' hyperthyroidism and ophthalmopathy. As for this clonotype: The antigen is undetermined.

The study's findings and limits: Most expanded thyroid clonotypes above 0.001 recurred in blood.

Together with thyroid ultrasound, orbital computed tomography, serum thyroxine and TRAb, clinical symptoms were used for diagnoses. RNA transcripts were the template for amplifying TCR beta CDR3 regions. HTBI primers were the set used in a first-round RT-PCR of the TCR CDR3. TCRdb itself ran the multiplex PCR reads through MiXCR, one entry per CDR3 protein. The table has a few hundred thousand distinct CDR3 sequences, approximately 14% seen once; the top ten hold 15% to 20%. The source of this sequence is a woman aged 30 to 39 with Graves' ophthalmopathy. The sequencing sample was made of blood.

CDR3: CSVAGANTEAFF. The CDR3 nucleotides are TGCAGCGTTGCGGGAGCGAACACTGAAGCTTTCTTT. This rearrangement joins TRBV29-1 to TRBJ1-1, with unresolved D. The germline V gene has CDR1 SQVTM and CDR2 ANQGSEA. CDR3 size: 12 residues. The V end was cut by 4 bases, the J end by 1 base, with 7 bases between.